These T cell receptor beta chains were read from a single sample in a study of blood T cell repertoires in COVID-19. Clones were sequenced by immunoSEQ multiplex PCR, and TCRdb holds only the in-frame ones, with some missing. The data show fewer than 250,000 clones, roughly 85% seen once. Source material: PBMCs or T cells enriched from blood (not recorded which). These TCRs come from a woman in her fifties or sixties with acute COVID-19. Both conserved end residues are part of each CDR3. A D gene is named only where the DNA matches it firmly. Size values are once, few and many counts, or a class for expanded clones, and some rows have none.

clone size | J gene | D gene | V gene | CDR3 DNA | CDR3 protein
NA | TRBJ1-5 | TRBD1 | TRBV5-6 | TGTGCCAGCAGCTTGGTGGACAGGGCGAATCAGCCCCAGCATTTT | CASSLVDRANQPQHF
NA | TRBJ2-3 | NA | TRBV9 | TGTGCCAGCAGCGTAGGTCTCCCAGTGGGCACAGATACGCAGTATTTT | CASSVGLPVGTDTQYF
once | TRBJ2-2 | NA | TRBV5-4 | TGTGCCAGCAGCTCCCCAGCGGTGACCGGGGAGCTGTTTTTT | CASSSPAVTGELFF
NA | TRBJ2-3 | TRBD2 | TRBV5-1 | TGCGCCAGCAGCTTGGAAGCTAGCGGGGGGGCAGATACGCAGTATTTT | CASSLEASGGADTQYF
NA | TRBJ1-6 | NA | TRBV4-3 | TGCGCCAGCAGCCAAGGGGGGGGGCGTAATTCACCCCTCCACTTT | CASSQGGGRNSPLHF
NA | TRBJ2-2 | NA | TRBV4-2 | TGTGCCAGCAGCCAACATACAGGGTTCTCCTCCCAAACCGGGGAGCTGTTTTTT | CASSQHTGFSSQTGELFF
NA | TRBJ1-5 | NA | TRBV4-1 | TGCGCCAGCAGTTTAGGCAGTAGCCAGCCCCAGCATTTT | CASSLGSSQPQHF
NA | TRBJ1-1 | NA | TRBV10-2 | TGCGCCAGCAGTGAAGGGGGTGGCACTGAAGCTTTCTTT | CASSEGGGTEAFF
once | TRBJ2-5 | TRBD2 | TRBV4-3 | TGCGCCAGCAGCCGAGGACTAGCGTGGGGGGAGACCCAGTACTTC | CASSRGLAWGETQYF
NA | TRBJ1-6 | TRBD1 | TRBV7-9 | TGTGCCAGCAGCCCGCCCGGGACAGTCTCCTATAATTCACCCCTCCACTTT | CASSPPGTVSYNSPLHF
once | TRBJ2-1 | NA | TRBV7-2 | TGTGCCAGCAGCTTAGTGGCGGGGAGCAATGAGCAGTTCTTC | CASSLVAGSNEQFF
once | TRBJ1-2 | TRBD1 | TRBV9 | TGTGCCAGCAGCCTACCGGGACAGATCAGGTTCAGCACCTTC | CASSLPGQIRFSTF
NA | TRBJ1-1 | TRBD1 | TRBV19 | TGTGCCAGTAGTAAGGGACAGGGGGTGCTTGAAGCTTTCTTT | CASSKGQGVLEAFF
NA | TRBJ2-1 | TRBD2 | TRBV7-2 | TGTGCCAGCAGCTTAGACCGGGGGGGCGGGTATGAGCAGTTCTTC | CASSLDRGGGYEQFF
NA | TRBJ1-5 | NA | TRBV27 | TGTGCCAGCAGTGCGGGACGGTCTACTAGCAATCAGCCCCAGCATTTT | CASSAGRSTSNQPQHF
NA | TRBJ2-2 | NA | TRBV9 | TGTGCCAGCAGCGTGGGGGGGAACACCGGGGAGCTGTTTTTT | CASSVGGNTGELFF
NA | TRBJ1-2 | TRBD1 | TRBV10-2 | TGCGCCAGCAGCGAAATACAGGGGCAGGGCTATGGCTACACCTTC | CASSEIQGQGYGYTF
NA | TRBJ2-1 | NA | TRBV5-8 | TGTGCCAGCAGCTTGGATATGGGCCGCTCCTACAATGAGCAGTTCTTC | CASSLDMGRSYNEQFF
NA | TRBJ1-2 | TRBD1 | TRBV5-4 | TGTGCCAGCAGCTTTACAGGGGGAAGGCTCTATGGCTACACCTTC | CASSFTGGRLYGYTF
NA | TRBJ2-2 | TRBD2 | TRBV9 | TGTGCCAGCAGAGCGGGAGCTGGGGCCGGGGAGCTGTTTTTT | CASRAGAGAGELFF
NA | TRBJ2-5 | TRBD1 | TRBV5-1 | TGCGCCAGCAGCAGCTTTGGGACAGGGGAGACCCAGTACTTC | CASSSFGTGETQYF
NA | TRBJ1-6 | TRBD1 | TRBV5-6 | TGTGCCAGCAGCTTGACCGGGACAGGGTATAATTCACCCCTCCACTTT | CASSLTGTGYNSPLHF
NA | TRBJ2-7 | TRBD1 | TRBV5-1 | TGCGCCAGCAGCCCGGGACAGGGGGCGATAGGCTACGAGCAGTACTTC | CASSPGQGAIGYEQYF
once | TRBJ2-3 | NA | TRBV5-1 | TGCGCCAGCAGCCGGGGGACCTTTGATATGGGTACAGATACGCAGTATTTT | CASSRGTFDMGTDTQYF
NA | TRBJ1-5 | NA | TRBV6-2/TRBV6-3 | TGTGCCAGCAGCCGCCTAGATATACCCAATCAGCCCCAGCATTTT | CASSRLDIPNQPQHF
once | TRBJ1-2 | NA | TRBV6-2/TRBV6-3 | TGTGCCAGCAGTGATGGCGGGACTAACTATGGCTACACCTTC | CASSDGGTNYGYTF
once | TRBJ2-5 | NA | TRBV5-1 | TGCGCCAGCAGTACGGGAGACACACAAGAGACCCAGTACTTC | CASSTGDTQETQYF
NA | TRBJ2-7 | TRBD1 | TRBV6-5 | TGTGCCAGCAGTATATCGCAGGGGGCATACGAGCAGTACTTC | CASSISQGAYEQYF
NA | TRBJ1-4 | NA | TRBV4-1 | TGCGCCAGCAGCGACTACGGGGGGGCGGGTGAAAAACTGTTTTTT | CASSDYGGAGEKLFF
NA | TRBJ2-3 | TRBD2 | TRBV2 | TGTGCCAGCAGTGACCTAGCGGGGGGGCTGGATACGCAGTATTTT | CASSDLAGGLDTQYF
NA | TRBJ2-2 | TRBD2 | TRBV4-2 | TGTGCCAGCAGCCGGACTAGCGGGGGCCAGACCGGGGAGCTGTTTTTT | CASSRTSGGQTGELFF
few | TRBJ2-3 | TRBD2 | TRBV4-1 | TGCGCCAGCAGCCAAGATGGGAGCGGGGGGGCTTCGCTTAGAGATACGCAGTATTTT | CASSQDGSGGASLRDTQYF
once | TRBJ1-4 | TRBD1 | TRBV5-6 | TGTGCCAGCAGCTTGAAGGGACAGGGGAATGAAAAACTGTTTTTT | CASSLKGQGNEKLFF
NA | TRBJ1-1 | TRBD1 | TRBV2 | TGTGCCAGCAGTGGGTGGGACAGGCCCACTGAAGCTTTCTTT | CASSGWDRPTEAFF
NA | TRBJ1-1 | TRBD1 | TRBV19 | TGTGCCAGTAGTGACCAATCAGGGGGCACTGAAGCTTTCTTT | CASSDQSGGTEAFF
few | TRBJ2-3 | TRBD2 | TRBV27 | TGTGCCAGCAGGACTAGCCCCACAGATACGCAGTATTTT | CASRTSPTDTQYF
once | TRBJ2-1 | NA | TRBV6-5 | TGTGCCAGCAGTTACCGGAGATTTAGCTCCTACAATGAGCAGTTCTTC | CASSYRRFSSYNEQFF
few | TRBJ2-5 | NA | TRBV10-3 | TGTGCCATCAGTGAAACAGGGAGTGAGACCCAGTACTTC | CAISETGSETQYF
NA | TRBJ1-1 | TRBD1 | TRBV12-3/TRBV12-4 | TGTGCCAGCAGAGCAGGGGGTAACACTGAAGCTTTCTTT | CASRAGGNTEAFF
NA | TRBJ1-1 | NA | TRBV27 | TGTGCCAGCAGTTTAGAGGGGAGGAAAGCTTTCTTT | CASSLEGRKAFF
once | TRBJ1-2 | NA | TRBV2 | TGTGCCAGCAAGGCGGGCCCCTATGGCTACACCTTC | CASKAGPYGYTF
few | TRBJ2-7 | TRBD2 | TRBV7-2 | TGTGCCAGCAGCTTAACCGCTCTCCCTCTTCGACTAGCCTTCTACGAGCAGTACTTC | CASSLTALPLRLAFYEQYF